These 23 T cell receptor beta chains were sequenced from one sample in a study of T cells in women clearing cervical HPV infection. Profiled with immunoSEQ multiplex PCR; TCRdb holds only in-frame clones, not every one. The sample includes roughly 14,000 clones. Input material: blood buffy coat. Source of these receptors: a woman aged 18 to 75 with a cervical HPV16 infection that either progressed to CIN3+ or cleared (not recorded which).

Incomplete CDR3 DNA: TGTGCCAGCAGCCCCCGTGGGGGGGGGAATGAG. Its translation: CASSPRGGGNE. In full, the CDR3 reads CASSPRGGGNEQFF. The chain carries TRBV5-6 and TRBJ2-1; 7 nucleotides agree with TRBD2. Read sequence stops 3 residues before the CDR3 end, and the germline J gene provides the missing end. Germline-derived CDR1 and CDR2 are SGHDT and YYEEEE. The CDR3 is 14 residues long. With V trimmed by 4 bases and J by 7 bases, 8 bases remained unmatched.

As concerns this clone: The read finishes 3 residues shy of the CDR3 end, and the germline J gene is used to complete it. J is TRBJ1-3 and V is TRBV29-1; D not certain. The V end lost 4 bases, the J end lost 0 bases, and 7 bases lay between the germline ends. The CDR3 is made up of 13 amino acids. CDR1 is SQVTM, CDR2 ANQGSEA, per germline. CDR3: CSVASGSGNTIYF. The covered CDR3 bases are TGCAGCGTTGCCTCCGGCTCTGGAAACACC.

Note on this clone: The read stops 3 residues short of the end of the CDR3; the missing end is completed from the germline J gene. V gene TRBV20-1 combines with J gene TRBJ1-2; D not certain. Germline values: CDR1 DFQATT, CDR2 SNEGSKA (reference sequence). There are 14 residues in the CDR3. V dropped 6 bases and J dropped 0 bases, with 14 bases sitting between them. This CDR3 is CSAPRGRANYGYTF. The sequenced CDR3 bases are TGCAGTGCCCCAAGAGGCCGAGCTAACTATGGC.

Note on this clone: The DNA is omitted, as the CDR3 cannot be located on it reliably, and the CDR3 follows TCRdb's listing. Here the CDR3 reads CASSSSSSGTTKDTQYF. The rearrangement joins TRBV2 to TRBJ2-3; the tabulated D call, TRBD2, remains unverified against the DNA. The CDR3 contains 17 residues when both ends are counted. Germline loops: CDR1 SNHLY, CDR2 FYNNEI.

As for this clone: The germline gene is not matched at one end of the junction; a read error may be the cause. The CDR3 sequence is CASSLDRDSYEQYF. The covered CDR3 bases are TGCGCCAGCAGCCTGGACAGGGACTCCTACGAG. The rearrangement uses TRBV4-2 and TRBJ2-7; 8 bases are a match to TRBD1. The sequence runs out 3 residues before the end of the CDR3; the remainder is reconstructed from the germline J gene. There are 14 residues in the CDR3. Germline V lookup: CDR1 LGHNA, CDR2 YNFKEQ.

As concerns this clone: Germline is not matched at one junction end, which may reflect a read error. The read comes to an end 3 residues before the CDR3 does, leaving the germline J gene to fill in the end. The chain recombines TRBV4-2 with TRBJ1-6; possible D gene TRBD1, 6 bases. CDR1 and CDR2 (germline): LGHNA, YNFKEQ. This CDR3 is built from 15 residues. The CDR3 protein is CASSQEQGFYSPLHF. The part of the CDR3 DNA that was read is TGCGCCAGCAGCCAAGAACAGGGCTTCTATTCACCC.

Turning to this clone: At one end, the junction sequence differs from germline, possibly due to a read error. The CDR3 end is not reached by the read, which stops 3 residues before it; the germline J gene fills it in. The chain joins TRBV3-1 (or the pseudogene TRBV3-2) to TRBJ2-5; D ambiguous. From germline, CDR1 is LGHDT and CDR2 YNNKEL (reference sequence). The CDR3 loop spans 16 amino acids. CDR3 bases read: TGTGCCAACAGCCAAGATCGGGTGGCAGCCAAAGAGACC. Translated, it gives CANSQDRVAAKET. The CDR3 in its entirety is CANSQDRVAAKETQYF.

A word on this clone: With the read ending 3 residues before the CDR3 end, the germline J gene is used to fill in that end. V is TRBV18 and J is TRBJ2-5; D unresolved. V was clipped by 0 bases and J by 5 bases, with 10 bases between them. The germline gives CDR1 KGHSH, CDR2 LQKENI. This CDR3 spans 14 amino acids. This CDR3 is CASSPPSLSETQYF. The CDR3 DNA, read in part, is TGTGCCAGCTCACCACCCAGTTTATCGGAGACC.

On this clone itself: The read falls 3 residues short of the CDR3 end, and the missing part is taken from the germline J gene. V gene TRBV7-9 combines with J gene TRBJ1-1; TRBD1 is a possible D gene (5 bases). The germline CDR1 and CDR2 sequences are SEHNR and FQNEAQ (reference sequence). The CDR3 totals 14 residues. Trimming left V 5 bases short and J 5 bases short, with 15 bases between. The CDR3 is CASSRQSGMTEAFF. Incomplete CDR3 DNA: TGTGCCAGCAGCCGCCAATCAGGGATGACTGAA.

Note on this clone: The CDR3 end is not reached by the read, which stops 3 residues before it; the germline J gene fills it in. The chain combines TRBV20-1 with TRBJ2-4; weak D call: TRBD1 (6 bases). Germline V gene data show CDR1 as DFQATT and CDR2 as SNEGSKA (reference sequence). V was clipped by 6 bases and J by 6 bases, with 27 bases between them. The CDR3 has 17 amino acids. The CDR3 is CSAPRLGLARGGNIQYF. The sequenced CDR3 bases are TGCAGTGCCCCCCGACTTGGCCTAGCCAGAGGGGGAAACATT.

Comments on this clone: The CDR3 end falls 3 residues outside the read, so it is completed with the germline J gene. This rearrangement joins TRBV6-1 to TRBJ1-2; D gene ambiguous. Germline V gene lookup returns CDR1 MNHNS and CDR2 SASEGT. CDR3 length equals 12 residues. The germline V and J ends were trimmed by 3 bases and 3 bases, with 5 bases remaining between them. This CDR3 reads CASSESDYGYTF. The covered CDR3 bases are TGTGCCAGCAGTGAGTCCGACTATGGC.

For this clone: The read falls 3 residues short of the CDR3 end, and the missing part is taken from the germline J gene. The chain is built from TRBV2 and TRBJ1-4; 7 bases line up with TRBD1. The length of the CDR3 is 15 residues. The germline V gene encodes CDR1 SNHLY and CDR2 FYNNEI. V was clipped by 6 bases and J by 2 bases; unmatched bases: 6. CDR3 region: CASRPRGQTNEKLFF. The CDR3 bases that were read are TGTGCCAGCAGGCCACGGGGACAGACTAATGAAAAA.

Comments on this clone: The observed sequence ends 3 residues before the CDR3 terminus, with the missing tail filled in from the germline J gene. V gene TRBV7-9 combines with J gene TRBJ2-7; perhaps TRBD1 as D (5 bases). This CDR3 spans 12 amino acids. The V end lost 3 bases, the J end lost 3 bases, and 6 bases lay between the germline ends. Germline V CDR1 and CDR2: SEHNR, FQNEAQ (reference sequence). The CDR3 bases that were read are TGTGCCAGCAGCTTTCAGGGCTACGAG. Its translation: CASSFQGYE. The whole CDR3 protein reads CASSFQGYEQYF.

As for this clone: Sequencing ends 3 residues short of the CDR3 end; the germline J gene provides the rest. This rearrangement joins TRBV19 to TRBJ2-3; 7 bases are shared with TRBD2. Germline V lookup: CDR1 LNHDA, CDR2 SQIVND (reference sequence). The CDR3 loop spans 15 amino acids. J lost 1 base, V lost 2 bases, and 3 bases had no gene match. The CDR3 here is CASSIWGGGTDTQYF. CDR3 DNA (partial): TGTGCCAGTAGTATATGGGGAGGGGGCACAGATACG.

In the case of this clone: The read is 3 residues too short to cover the CDR3 end, so that end is filled in from the germline J gene. V gene TRBV19 combines with J gene TRBJ2-3; TRBD1 aligns across 12 bases. The germline V gene has CDR1 LNHDA and CDR2 SQIVND (reference sequence). This CDR3 region has 14 residues. The covered CDR3 bases are TGTGCCACTTCCGGGACAGGGGGCTGGGAGACG. Translating gives CATSGTGGWET. The full CDR3 reads CATSGTGGWETQYF. The full variable domain, in which reference TRBV19 and TRBJ2-3 provide the parts outside the CDR3, is DGGITQSPKYLFRKEGQNVTLSCEQNLNHDAMYWYRQDPGQGLRLIYYSQIVNDFQKGDIAEGYSVSREKKESFPLTVTSAQKNPTAFYLCATSGTGGWETQYFGPGTRLTVL.

Frequency places this clone as medium-sized. The read ends 3 residues early relative to the CDR3; the germline J gene fills the gap. This rearrangement joins TRBV4-2 to TRBJ2-3; 9 bases are shared with TRBD1. This CDR3 has 18 amino acids. Germline V gene lookup returns CDR1 LGHNA and CDR2 YNFKEQ. Unmatched junction bases numbered 9, after V lost 0 bases and J lost 2 bases. CDR3 bases read: TGTGCCAGCAGCCAAGATCGGGAGACAGGGGGGCACACAGATACG. Protein sequence: CASSQDRETGGHTDT. The CDR3 in full is CASSQDRETGGHTDTQYF.

On this clone itself: Read coverage stops 3 residues before the CDR3 terminus; the germline J gene supplies the remainder. The chain employs TRBV2 and TRBJ1-2; D remains unclear. The CDR3 sequence is 15 residues long. Per the germline V gene, CDR1 is SNHLY and CDR2 is FYNNEI. CDR3 amino acids: CASSASTALPYDYTF. CDR3 bases read: TGTGCCAGCAGTGCTTCCACAGCACTCCCCTACGAC.

In regard to this clone: From the germline J gene comes the end of the CDR3, since the read stops 3 residues before it. V is TRBV6-2 or TRBV6-3 and J is TRBJ2-1; 13 nucleotides agree with TRBD2. With V trimmed by 8 bases and J by 6 bases, 13 bases remained unmatched. The germline CDR1 and CDR2 sequences are MNHEY and SVGEGT. The CDR3 length is 17 residues. CDR3 bases read: TGTGCCAGCGAATCGACTAGCGGGAGGAGTTTTCGCAATGAG. Protein sequence: CASESTSGRSFRNE. The complete CDR3 protein is CASESTSGRSFRNEQFF.

A remark on this clone: The CDR3 goes on 3 residues after the read ends, and that part is filled in from the germline J gene. The chain is built from TRBV6-1 and TRBJ1-2, with D maybe TRBD1 (5 bases). Looked up from germline, CDR1 is MNHNS and CDR2 is SASEGT. The CDR3 sequence is 14 residues long. The CDR3 sequence is CASSVMGLYNDYTF. The covered CDR3 bases are TGTGCCAGCAGTGTGATGGGACTATACAATGAC.

Regarding this clone: Sequencing ends 3 residues short of the CDR3 end; the germline J gene provides the rest. The chain recombines TRBV7-2 with TRBJ2-3; 8 positions match TRBD1. Germline V gene data show CDR1 as SGHTA and CDR2 as FQGNSA. The V gene end was trimmed by 1 base and the J gene end by 6 bases; junction bases not matched to a gene: 3. CDR3 length: 14 residues. The sequenced CDR3 bases are TGTGCCAGCAGCTTAGGGACAGGGCGTGATACG. Its translation: CASSLGTGRDT. Given in full, the CDR3 is CASSLGTGRDTQYF.

Details on this clone: Sequencing ends 3 residues short of the CDR3 end; the germline J gene provides the rest. This sequence joins TRBV19 and TRBJ2-4, with 10 bases that match TRBD1. Trimming removed 4 bases from V and 8 bases from J; junction bases left unmatched: 8. Germline V gene sequence: CDR1 LNHDA, CDR2 SQIVND (reference sequence). CDR3 length: 15 residues. The CDR3 sequence: CASSTSGQGGDIQYF. The part of the CDR3 DNA that was read is TGTGCCAGTAGTACCTCAGGACAGGGGGGGGACATT.

In regard to this clone: A read error may produce the germline difference seen at one junction end. The CDR3 goes on 3 residues after the read ends, and that part is filled in from the germline J gene. The chain joins TRBV5-6 to TRBJ1-4, with 7 bases matching TRBD1. CDR3 length equals 15 residues. Germline V CDR1 and CDR2: SGHDT, YYEEEE. CDR3 DNA, as far as it was read: TGTGCCAGCACCTTGACAGGGCCTCGGGATTCACCA. Translation gives CASTLTGPRDSP. The entire CDR3 sequence reads CASTLTGPRDSPLFF.

Concerning this clone: Read coverage stops 3 residues before the CDR3 terminus; the germline J gene supplies the remainder. V is TRBV10-3 and J is TRBJ2-5, with 8 bases lining up with TRBD1. J was trimmed by 4 bases and V by 0 bases; bases with no gene match: 4. The CDR3 consists of 15 residues. Germline CDR1 is ENHRY and CDR2 is SYGVKD. CDR3 protein: CAISESRQGTETQYF. The DNA read from the CDR3 is TGTGCCATCAGTGAGTCCCGACAGGGGACAGAGACC.